This TCR beta chain was identified during a study of T cells expressing NK-cell markers. For the study at large: Sequencing of TCR beta repertoires drew on sorted CD3+CD56+NKG2C+, CD3+CD56+NKG2C- and CD3+CD56-NKG2C+ T cells. Eight donors were sequenced, of whom seven were HCMV-seropositive, while the remaining one was HCMV-seronegative.

Broader study findings: Among several donors, these clonotypes also ranked first in the CD3+CD56-NKG2C+ fraction. Roughly 1.0-7.0% of CD8+ T cells in several donors belonged to dominant NKG2C+ clonotypes.

The CDR3 sequence is 14 residues long. CDR1 is MDHEN, CDR2 SYDVKM, per germline. Points on this clonotype: Its target is not known.

TCRdb re-analyzed the 5' RACE reads; it lists each CDR3 protein once, without DNA. The sample data list approximately 550,000 distinct CDR3 sequences. The TCR comes from a man aged 18 to 29 in good health. Sequenced material: blood T cells: a sorted CD56 or NKG2C T cell subset, CD4+ or CD8+ T cells, or bulk PBMC T cells (not recorded which). The J gene is TRBJ2-7, the V gene TRBV28. This CDR3 reads CASSKPGTSYEQYF.